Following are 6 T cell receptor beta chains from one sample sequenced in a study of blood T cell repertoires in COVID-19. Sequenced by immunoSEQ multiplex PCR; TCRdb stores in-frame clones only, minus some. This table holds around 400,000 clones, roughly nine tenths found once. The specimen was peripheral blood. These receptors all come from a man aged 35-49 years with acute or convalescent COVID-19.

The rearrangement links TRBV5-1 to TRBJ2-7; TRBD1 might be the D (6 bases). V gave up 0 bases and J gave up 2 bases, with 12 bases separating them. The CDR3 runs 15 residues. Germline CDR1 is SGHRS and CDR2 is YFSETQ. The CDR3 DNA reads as TGCGCCAGCAGCTTGGCCTCGGGACATGCCTACGAGCAGTACTTC. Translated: CASSLASGHAYEQYF.

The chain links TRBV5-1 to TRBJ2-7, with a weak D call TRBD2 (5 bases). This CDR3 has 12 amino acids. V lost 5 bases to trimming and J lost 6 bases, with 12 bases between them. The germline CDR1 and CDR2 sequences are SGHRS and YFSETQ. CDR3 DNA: TGCGCCAGCAGTTCTCGCGGGCTCGAGCAGTACTTC. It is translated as CASSSRGLEQYF.

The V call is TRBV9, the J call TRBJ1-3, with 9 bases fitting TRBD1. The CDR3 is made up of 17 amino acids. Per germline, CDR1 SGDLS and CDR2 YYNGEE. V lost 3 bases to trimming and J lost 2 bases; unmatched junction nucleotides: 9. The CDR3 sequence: CASSGGQGSFTGNTIYF. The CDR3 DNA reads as TGTGCCAGCAGCGGGGGACAGGGAAGCTTCACTGGAAACACCATATATTTT. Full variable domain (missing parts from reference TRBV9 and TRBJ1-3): DSGVTQTPKHLITATGQRVTLRCSPRSGDLSVYWYQQSLDQGLQFLIQYYNGEERAKGNILERFSAQQFPDLHSELNLSSLELGDSALYFCASSGGQGSFTGNTIYFGEGSWLTVV.

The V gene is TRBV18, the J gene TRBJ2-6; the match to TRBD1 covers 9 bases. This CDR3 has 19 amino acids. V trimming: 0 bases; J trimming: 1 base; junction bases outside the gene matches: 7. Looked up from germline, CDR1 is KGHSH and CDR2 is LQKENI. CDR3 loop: CASSPPSTGGLSGANVLTF. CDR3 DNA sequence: TGTGCCAGCTCACCACCAAGTACAGGGGGCCTTTCTGGGGCCAACGTCCTGACTTTC.

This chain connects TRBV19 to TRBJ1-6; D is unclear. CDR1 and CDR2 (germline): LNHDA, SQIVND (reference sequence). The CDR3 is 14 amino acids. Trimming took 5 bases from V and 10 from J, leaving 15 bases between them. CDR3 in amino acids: CASSARGVVSPLHF. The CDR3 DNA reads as TGTGCCAGTAGTGCGCGCGGGGTTGTCTCACCCCTCCACTTT.

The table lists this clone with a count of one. DNA of the CDR3: TGTGCCACCAGCAGAGATCTTAGGGGTAACTATGGCTACACCTTC. This sequence encodes CATSRDLRGNYGYTF. The chain carries TRBV15 and TRBJ1-2; possible D gene TRBD1, 5 bases. V gave up 0 bases and J gave up 1 base, with 9 bases separating them. The CDR3 covers 15 residues. Per the germline V gene, CDR1 is LNHNV and CDR2 is YYDKDF (reference sequence).